This T cell receptor beta chain was captured by sequencing in a study of CD8 T cells in ankylosing spondylitis (TCRdb year 2017). Regarding the complete study: The study profiled T cell receptor beta repertoires in healthy donors and ankylosing spondylitis patients to find disease-linked TCR variants. The full study cohort was made up of over 20 ankylosing spondylitis patients and roughly 100 healthy donors. Peripheral blood was sampled, and synovial fluid was additionally collected from ankylosing spondylitis patients. The paper's findings and limits, for the study overall: The disease-linked clones were reported as significantly enriched in matched synovial fluid samples from ankylosing spondylitis patients. Blood from ankylosing spondylitis patients appeared to be characterized by a TCR beta motif made up of eight highly homologous amino acid variants. Some motif variants were previously reported in synovial fluid and blood of reactive arthritis patients, suggesting common disease-initiation mechanisms. A CD8+ phenotype was shown by the disease-linked clones, which were found at relatively low frequencies in peripheral blood.

The sequencing machine was an Illumina HiSeq 2500. Quantitative 5'-RACE with molecular barcodes was used to prepare TCR beta libraries. For the original study's pipeline: A new computational method, built on a probabilistic model of VDJ rearrangement, was used to identify disease-linked TCR variants. Starting from the raw public reads, TCRdb applied fastp trimming at Q25, assembled clones with MiXCR and retained in-frame beta chains. Identical CDR3 proteins give one entry, which carries the most common genes and DNA. These V and J calls are TCRdb output, not the study's own analysis. The sample table records about 110,000 distinct CDR3 sequences; around 24% of these occur just once. The ten largest make up 9% to 15% of the sample. Synovial fluid samples and blood samples obtained from the same ankylosing spondylitis patients were matched. The CDR3 has 15 amino acids, counting the end cysteine and phenylalanine. Of all the DNA, just the CDR3 is kept, 45 bases in frame from base 1. V is cut back by 5 bases and J by 6 bases, with 5 bases in the junction unmatched.

This clonotype was detected many times. The antigen it recognizes is unknown. Base qualities are missing; no much larger clone stands one base away. The chain joins TRBV12-3 or TRBV12-4 to TRBJ2-1, and 12 junction bases match TRBD2. This receptor was obtained from a male donor with ankylosing spondylitis. The sequenced sample consisted of synovial fluid, either unsorted or a sorted T cell fraction (not recorded which). CDR3 loop: CASSPSSGRGNEQFF. The DNA sequence is as follows: TGTGCCAGCAGTCCCTCTAGCGGGAGGGGCAATGAGCAGTTCTTC.